The clone carrying this T cell receptor (beta chain) was found many times. The antigen remains unidentified. Described time point: persistent/refractory GD, antithyroid drugs over 5 years with positive TRAb. Preparation of the TCR library used RNA extracted from PBMCs. V lost 1 base and J lost 8, with 9 bases in between. The CDR3 has 12 amino acids. Germline V gene sequence: CDR1 DFQATT, CDR2 SNEGSKA (reference sequence). The data belong to a study of regulatory T cells in long-lasting Graves disease. General study results and limits: Persistent disease was characterized by preferential usage of TRBV28, TRBJ1-2 and TRBJ2-5. Newly diagnosed patients shared 1,000 or so public clonotypes; persistent patients shared 2,500 to 3,000. Newly diagnosed patients had higher TCR diversity than persistent Graves' patients did.

Arm-PCR with iRepertoire HTBI primers amplified the CDR3 regions for these TCR beta libraries. TCRdb itself ran the multiplex PCR reads through MiXCR, one entry per CDR3 protein. The sample carries roughly 300,000 distinct CDR3 sequences, around 19% recorded once. The TCR sequence derives from a female donor with Graves disease. Source: peripheral blood mononuclear cells (PBMCs), taken when the disease was refractory, from a patient treated with antithyroid drugs. The chain joins TRBV20-1 to TRBJ1-5, with D perhaps TRBD1 (5 bases). CDR3 in amino acids: CSARGLDKPQHF. For the CDR3, the DNA is TGCAGTGCTAGAGGGCTGGACAAGCCCCAGCATTTT.